The rows below give T cell receptor beta chains drawn from one sample of a study of cytotoxic CD8 clonotypes in ibrutinib-treated CLL. Libraries were prepared by immunoSEQ multiplex PCR; TCRdb keeps only in-frame clonotypes and omits some of them. The table records around 330,000 clones, 67% of them present only once. Sequencing was performed on PBMCs, taken after 36 months of ibrutinib treatment. The receptors here all came from a human donor with chronic lymphocytic leukemia. Both conserved end residues are part of each CDR3. D genes are given only for firm matches. Clone size is stated in some rows and not others, as once, few, many or a class when expanded.

cdr3_nt | cdr3_aa | d_call | v_call | cdr3_length | clone_size | j_call
TGTGCCAGCAGTGAAGCCTCGACAGGGTGGTATACTGAAGCTTTCTTT | CASSEASTGWYTEAFF | TRBD1 | TRBV6-1 | 16 | once | TRBJ1-1
TGCGCCAGCAGCTTGGGGCCCAACAATGAGCAGTTCTTC | CASSLGPNNEQFF | NA | TRBV5-1 | 13 | few | TRBJ2-1
TGTGCCAGCAGCTTAAGTCAGGGTGGAAACATTCAGTACTTC | CASSLSQGGNIQYF | NA | TRBV7-9 | 14 | NA | TRBJ2-4
TGCAGCGTTTCCCTCGGGGGGGGTTACGAGCAGTACTTC | CSVSLGGGYEQYF | TRBD2 | TRBV29-1 | 13 | NA | TRBJ2-7
TGTGCCAGCAGCAAGGAACTAGCGCATACAGATACGCAGTATTTT | CASSKELAHTDTQYF | TRBD2 | TRBV7-8 | 15 | few | TRBJ2-3
TGCAGCGTTGTCCCCCACGCGGGGAACACCGGGGAGCTGTTTTTT | CSVVPHAGNTGELFF | NA | TRBV29-1 | 15 | NA | TRBJ2-2
TGTGCCAGCAGCTCCGGGGGCGGGGTACCCAGCAATCAGCCCCAGCATTTT | CASSSGGGVPSNQPQHF | NA | TRBV7-6 | 17 | few | TRBJ1-5
TGTGCCAGCAGCCCATTAGTTACAGAGACCCAGTACTTC | CASSPLVTETQYF | NA | TRBV7-6 | 13 | NA | TRBJ2-5
TGTGCCAGCAGCAAAATGTCGGAGACAGGGCAAGATGAAAAACTGTTTTTT | CASSKMSETGQDEKLFF | NA | TRBV21-1 | 17 | NA | TRBJ1-4
TGTGCCAGCAGTGATGCAGGGTATAAACTGTTTTTT | CASSDAGYKLFF | NA | TRBV7-9 | 12 | few | TRBJ1-4
TGTGCCAGCTCACCACCGTCCCAAAACTACGAGCAGTACTTC | CASSPPSQNYEQYF | NA | TRBV18 | 14 | NA | TRBJ2-7
TGTGCCAGCAGCTTGTTACCGGGTTTATATGGCTACACCTTC | CASSLLPGLYGYTF | NA | TRBV5-6 | 14 | few | TRBJ1-2
TGCGCCAGCAGCTTGGAAGGGCTCCAGCCCCAGCATTTT | CASSLEGLQPQHF | NA | TRBV5-1 | 13 | few | TRBJ1-5
TGCGCCAGCAGCCCCTGGGGTGGGCTAGCGGCGTACAATGAGCAGTTCTTC | CASSPWGGLAAYNEQFF | TRBD2 | TRBV5-1 | 17 | NA | TRBJ2-1
TGTGCCAGCAGCTTCCCTTGGGGTTACGAGCAGTACTTC | CASSFPWGYEQYF | NA | TRBV7-9 | 13 | NA | TRBJ2-7
TGTGCCAGCAGTGACGCGGGAGGGACCCAGTACTTC | CASSDAGGTQYF | TRBD2 | TRBV6-4 | 12 | few | TRBJ2-5